Presented here are 27 T cell receptor beta chains from one specimen sequenced in a study of beta chain features in type 1 diabetes. Since all of the isolated RNA was reverse transcribed, expressed TCRB transcripts were what got sequenced. The table came from immunoSEQ multiplex PCR; TCRdb's copy has only in-frame clones and leaves some out. The repertoire holds approximately 340,000 clones, with around 16% as singletons. The specimen sequenced was naive CD4+ T cells from blood. The receptor set was obtained from a woman younger than 30 in good health.

The CDR3 sequence: CASSRDRGLVGETQYF. CDR3 DNA sequence: TGTGCCAGCTCAAGGGACAGGGGCCTCGTCGGGGAGACCCAGTACTTC. The chain joins TRBV18 to TRBJ2-5, with TRBD1 matching 10 bases. This CDR3 region has 16 residues. Germline trimming cut 5 bases from V and 5 bases from J; bases unmatched to any gene: 11. Germline CDR1 is KGHSH and CDR2 is LQKENI.

This clone was detected a few times. V and J are TRBV7-2 and TRBJ2-1; D might be TRBD2 (5 bases). This CDR3 has 14 amino acids. Deletions cut 0 bases from V and 5 bases from J, with 8 bases between. The germline V gene encodes CDR1 SGHTA and CDR2 FQGNSA. CDR3 DNA: TGTGCCAGCAGCTTAGCGGGAGACCACAATGAGCAGTTCTTC. This gives the protein CASSLAGDHNEQFF.

This clone was counted between two and nine times. The chain uses TRBV9 and TRBJ2-7, with a weak D call TRBD2 (5 bases). Germline V gene sequence: CDR1 SGDLS, CDR2 YYNGEE. Trimming took 4 bases from V and 2 from J, leaving 13 bases between them. The CDR3 extends over 14 amino acids. CDR3 protein: CASSPAGLTYEQYF. The CDR3 bases are TGTGCCAGCAGCCCTGCCGGACTGACCTACGAGCAGTACTTC.

The chain uses TRBV9 and TRBJ2-5, with 7 bases fitting TRBD1. Per germline, CDR1 SGDLS and CDR2 YYNGEE. V shed 3 bases, J shed 4 bases, and the junction held 9 bases outside the gene matches. The CDR3 is 15 amino acids. The CDR3 loop is CASSGRDRIAETQYF. The CDR3, as DNA: TGTGCCAGCAGCGGCCGGGACAGAATTGCAGAGACCCAGTACTTC.

This chain links TRBV5-1 with TRBJ2-5, with TRBD2 identical over 10 bases. CDR1 is SGHRS, CDR2 YFSETQ, per germline. The CDR3 length is 15 residues. The V and J ends lost 3 bases and 2 bases, in that order; junction bases with no gene match: 4. The CDR3: CASSWGLAQQETQYF. CDR3 nucleotides: TGCGCCAGCAGCTGGGGACTAGCGCAACAAGAGACCCAGTACTTC.

This clone was found once. The chain uses TRBV28 and TRBJ2-7; 8 bases fit TRBD2. J lost 6 bases, V lost 5 bases, and 9 bases had no gene match. Germline CDR1 and CDR2: MDHEN and SYDVKM. CDR3 length: 14 residues. CDR3 loop: CASSIYGTSIEQYF. CDR3 nucleotides: TGTGCCAGCAGTATATACGGGACTAGTATCGAGCAGTACTTC.

This chain connects TRBV7-8 to TRBJ2-5, with TRBD2 matching 8 bases. From germline, CDR1 is SGHVS and CDR2 FQNEAQ. This CDR3 is 14 amino acids long. Trimming took 2 bases from V and 5 from J; bases not matched to a gene: 4. DNA of the CDR3: TGTGCCAGCAGCTTAAAGCGGGAGAAGGAGACCCAGTACTTC. Amino acids: CASSLKREKETQYF.

V and J are TRBV5-4 and TRBJ1-5, with D possibly matching TRBD1 (5 bases). Germline values: CDR1 SGHNT, CDR2 YYREEE (reference sequence). V was pared by 2 bases and J by 6 bases, with 9 bases between. The CDR3 length is 13 residues. Here the CDR3 DNA reads TGTGCCAGCAGCTTAGGAAGGGGTCAGCCCCAGCATTTT. Translation gives CASSLGRGQPQHF. The full variable domain, with the rest looked up from reference TRBV5-4 and TRBJ1-5, is ETGVTQSPTHLIKTRGQQVTLRCSSQSGHNTVSWYQQALGQGPQFIFQYYREEENGRGNFPPRFSGLQFPNYSSELNVNALELDDSALYLCASSLGRGQPQHFGDGTRLSIL.

The chain links TRBV4-2 to TRBJ2-7; 12 nucleotides match TRBD2. Germline-derived CDR1 and CDR2 are LGHNA and YNFKEQ. The CDR3 is 16 amino acids. V lost 3 bases and J lost 2; bases outside the gene matches: 5. In DNA form, the CDR3 reads TGTGCCAGCAGCCAGGACCTAGCGGGAGGGGCCTACGAGCAGTACTTC. Translating it yields CASSQDLAGGAYEQYF.

This clone was picked up a small number of times. This chain joins TRBV7-9 and TRBJ2-3; 12 nucleotides align to TRBD1. In germline, CDR1 is SEHNR, CDR2 FQNEAQ (reference sequence). CDR3 length: 15 residues. After removal of 5 bases from V and 6 bases from J, the junction contained 6 bases not matched to a gene. This CDR3 is CASSQGQGALDTQYF. The CDR3 nucleotides read TGTGCCAGCAGCCAGGGACAGGGGGCACTGGATACGCAGTATTTT.

This rearrangement joins TRBV30 to TRBJ2-3; no firm D call. The V gene's germline CDR1 is GTSNPN and CDR2 SVGIG (reference sequence). V was pared by 4 bases and J by 4 bases, with 9 bases between. The CDR3 runs 12 residues. The CDR3 here is CAWNPASDTQYF. DNA for the CDR3: TGTGCCTGGAACCCAGCGTCAGATACGCAGTATTTT.

This clone has only a few counts. The CDR3 DNA is TGTGCCACTCGACCGGGACAGGGTGACTATGGCTACACCTTC. Its protein is CATRPGQGDYGYTF. This rearrangement joins TRBV6-6 to TRBJ1-2, with TRBD1 matching 9 bases. V was pared by 10 bases and J by 3 bases, with 9 bases of the junction left unmatched. CDR1 MNHNY and CDR2 SVGAGI come from the germline V gene (reference sequence). This CDR3 contains 14 residues.

This clone showed up just a few times. This sequence joins TRBV28 and TRBJ1-1; 9 nucleotides line up with TRBD1. The CDR3 contains 15 residues. Looked up from germline, CDR1 is MDHEN and CDR2 is SYDVKM. The V and J ends lost 7 bases and 5 bases, in that order; junction bases with no gene match: 11. CDR3 nucleotides: TGTGCCAGCACCCTTACCGGGACAGGGAGGACTGAAGCTTTCTTT. It encodes CASTLTGTGRTEAFF.

J is TRBJ2-3 and V is TRBV27, with a possible D match to TRBD1 (6 bases). The germline gives CDR1 MNHEY, CDR2 SMNVEV (reference sequence). V lost 11 bases and J lost 2, with 14 bases in between. The CDR3 is made up of 13 amino acids. DNA of the CDR3: TGTGCCGGACCTGGACAGATCACAGATACGCAGTATTTT. Protein sequence: CAGPGQITDTQYF.

Written as DNA, the CDR3 is TGTGCCTGGAGGGACAGGGGAAGCTATGGCTACACCTTC. This translates into CAWRDRGSYGYTF. This chain joins TRBV30 and TRBJ1-2, with TRBD1 matching over 9 bases. J gave up 4 bases and V 3 bases, and 3 bases lay outside the gene matches. Germline CDR1 reads GTSNPN; CDR2 reads SVGIG (reference sequence). The length of the CDR3 is 13 residues.

This sequence joins TRBV4-1 and TRBJ2-5, with 11 bases identical to TRBD2. V was clipped by 1 base and J by 5 bases; unmatched bases: 12. Germline values: CDR1 MGHRA, CDR2 YSYEKL. The CDR3 spans 18 residues. CDR3 sequence: CASSQVTGGLAGGETQYF. The CDR3 coding sequence is TGCGCCAGCAGCCAAGTGACGGGCGGGCTAGCGGGAGGCGAGACCCAGTACTTC.

This clone showed up just a few times. V is TRBV27 and J is TRBJ2-7; 10 bases are shared with TRBD1. The germline V gene has CDR1 MNHEY and CDR2 SMNVEV (reference sequence). The CDR3 has 15 amino acids. J lost 1 base, V lost 6 bases, and 6 bases had no gene match. CDR3 region: CASSTRDRGSYEQYF. CDR3 nucleotide sequence: TGTGCCAGCAGCACTAGGGACAGGGGTTCCTACGAGCAGTACTTC.

This clone was observed a handful of times. The chain joins TRBV25-1 to TRBJ2-7, with TRBD1 identical over 8 bases. The CDR3 is made up of 16 amino acids. Germline trimming cut 4 bases from V and 3 bases from J; bases unmatched to any gene: 11. CDR1 and CDR2 (germline): MGHDK, SYGVNS. For the CDR3, the DNA is TGTGCCAGCAGTGGGTACATGGACAGGGTCCACTACGAGCAGTACTTC. Its protein is CASSGYMDRVHYEQYF.

This clone appeared a few times. V is TRBV30 and J is TRBJ2-1; D is ambiguous. This CDR3 has 14 residues. Per germline, CDR1 GTSNPN and CDR2 SVGIG (reference sequence). The germline V and J ends were trimmed by 2 bases and 2 bases, with 10 bases remaining between them. CDR3 in DNA: TGTGCCTGGAGTTCAGCGCCCCCCTACAATGAGCAGTTCTTC. As protein: CAWSSAPPYNEQFF.

J is TRBJ2-7 and V is TRBV27, with unresolved D. V was trimmed by 3 bases and J by 2 bases, leaving 8 bases between them. Germline values: CDR1 MNHEY, CDR2 SMNVEV (reference sequence). CDR3 size: 13 residues. The CDR3 DNA sequence: TGTGCCAGCAGTTTTCTTCCCGCCTACGAGCAGTACTTC. It yields the protein CASSFLPAYEQYF.

Only a few counts were recorded for this clone. The V call is TRBV14, the J call TRBJ1-1, with a possible D match to TRBD1 (5 bases). The CDR3 loop spans 15 amino acids. CDR1 is SGHDN, CDR2 FVKESK, per germline. Trimming stripped 3 bases from V and 0 bases from J, with 11 bases between. In nucleotides, the CDR3 is TGTGCCAGCAGCCAGGCCGGACACATGAACACTGAAGCTTTCTTT. This gives the protein CASSQAGHMNTEAFF.

V is TRBV5-8 and J is TRBJ1-5; TRBD1 is a possible D gene (5 bases). The CDR3 totals 14 residues. Germline lookup yields CDR1 SGHTS and CDR2 YDEGEE. Trimming shortened V by 2 bases and J by 6 bases, and 12 bases separated the two germline ends. The CDR3 here is CASSFGTPGQPQHF. CDR3 coding DNA: TGTGCCAGCAGCTTCGGGACTCCCGGTCAGCCCCAGCATTTT.

This clone was seen a handful of times. The chain links TRBV7-2 to TRBJ2-2; 10 bases match TRBD1. V shed 5 bases, J shed 3 bases, and the junction held 6 bases outside the gene matches. Looked up from germline, CDR1 is SGHTA and CDR2 is FQGNSA. CDR3 length equals 16 residues. CDR3 DNA sequence: TGTGCCAGCAGCAACCCGGGACAGGGGTACACCGGGGAGCTGTTTTTT. Protein: CASSNPGQGYTGELFF.

The chain carries TRBV30 and TRBJ1-5; TRBD1 agrees at 7 bases. The CDR3 has 13 residues. The ends lost 2 bases at V and 3 bases at J; junction bases unmatched: 1. Germline V lookup: CDR1 GTSNPN, CDR2 SVGIG (reference sequence). The CDR3 bases are TGTGCCTGGAGTACAGGGGCCAATCAGCCCCAGCATTTT. Its translation: CAWSTGANQPQHF.

This clone was found a few times. V is TRBV23-1 and J is TRBJ1-2; the D gene is possibly TRBD1 (5 bases). TRBV23-1 is an ORF, with its function uncertain. The CDR3 is 14 residues long. Trimming shortened V by 3 bases and J by 8 bases, and 16 bases separated the two germline ends. The CDR3 DNA follows: TGCGCCAGCAGTCACTCCAGGGTCAGGGTAGGCTACACCTTC. Encoded protein: CASSHSRVRVGYTF.

This clone was recorded a few times. The sample carries other DNA sequences with the same CDR3. This chain links TRBV7-2 with TRBJ2-2, with 9 positions matching TRBD2. J lost 1 base, V lost 4 bases, and 4 bases had no gene match. The CDR3 totals 16 residues. The germline CDR1 and CDR2 sequences are SGHTA and FQGNSA. CDR3 coding DNA: TGTGCCAGCAGCTCCTTAGCGGGAGTGAACACCGGGGAGCTGTTTTTT. This encodes CASSSLAGVNTGELFF.

V is TRBV5-5 and J is TRBJ2-5; D might be TRBD2 (5 bases). From germline, CDR1 is SGHKS and CDR2 YYEKEE (reference sequence). Trimming removed 4 bases from V and 2 bases from J, with 18 bases in between. This CDR3 is built from 16 residues. CDR3 sequence: CASSPRFGVGQETQYF. CDR3 nucleotides: TGTGCCAGCAGCCCCCGCTTCGGGGTAGGTCAAGAGACCCAGTACTTC.